What follows are 6 T cell receptor beta chains derived from one specimen sequenced in a study of blood T cells in healthy people across ages. PCR was performed a second time for about 6 to 12 cycles using a sample-barcoded 5' primer and a J-beta primer mix. MiXCR, applied by TCRdb to the 5' RACE reads, yields one record per CDR3 protein. The table records about 630,000 distinct CDR3 sequences, around 21% of them present only once. Sequencing input: blood. The receptors stem from a man in his 70s in good health.

Only a few counts were recorded for this clonotype. The chain is built from TRBV12-3 or TRBV12-4 and TRBJ1-4; 9 bases align to TRBD1. The CDR3 loop spans 14 amino acids. V shed 6 bases and J 7 bases; nucleotides not matched to a gene: 6. For the CDR3, the DNA is TGTGCCAGCAGGGAGACAGGGGGTCGTGAAAAACTGTTTTTT. Protein product: CASRETGGREKLFF.

In its sample, this clonotype was seen a few times. A read error may account for a junction end that differs from germline. The chain combines TRBV7-7 with TRBJ2-3, with TRBD1 identical over 8 bases. Germline CDR1 SSHAT, CDR2 FNYEAQ (reference sequence). The CDR3 length is 15 residues. CDR3 region: CASSTGTGRTNTQYF. The DNA for the CDR3 is TGTGCTAGCAGTACCGGGACAGGAAGGACGAATACGCAGTATTTT.

This clonotype came up a few times. The CDR3 DNA is TGTGCCAGCAGTGCGCCCGGGACTAGCGCTTATTTT. Protein product: CASSAPGTSAYF. The rearrangement uses TRBV27 and TRBJ2-3; 10 positions agree with TRBD2. Trimming took 5 bases from V and 15 from J; bases not matched to a gene: 8. The CDR3 runs to 12 residues. Germline CDR1 is MNHEY and CDR2 is SMNVEV (reference sequence).

Of note for this clonotype: One junction end disagrees with the germline gene, perhaps due to a read error. The J gene is TRBJ2-2, the V gene TRBV7-7; D remains unclear. The germline V gene encodes CDR1 SSHAT and CDR2 FNYEAQ (reference sequence). The CDR3 is 14 residues long. CDR3: CASSLDKDTGELFF. The CDR3 DNA sequence: TGTGCTAGCAGCTTAGATAAGGACACCGGGGAGCTGTTTTTT.

Turning to this clonotype: This clone may be a read error of a much larger clone one base away. The chain combines TRBV4-3 with TRBJ2-5; D is perhaps TRBD2 (5 bases). CDR3 size: 16 residues. Per germline, CDR1 LGHNA and CDR2 YSLEER. Here the CDR3 reads CASSQDPRRGINERFF. The CDR3 bases are TGCGCCAGCAGCCAAGATCCCCGACGAGGTATCAATGAGCGGTTCTTC.

As for this clonotype: One junction end disagrees with the germline gene, perhaps due to a read error. The rearrangement joins TRBV6-2 or TRBV6-3 to TRBJ2-2, with 14 bases lining up with TRBD2. Germline values: CDR1 MNHEY, CDR2 SVGEGT. The CDR3 has 17 residues. The CDR3 protein is CASRRGLAGDYTGELFF. CDR3 DNA sequence: TGTGCCAGCAGGAGGGGACTAGCGGGAGACTACACGGGGGAGCTGTTTTTT.